The T cell receptor (beta chain) under discussion was sequenced for a study of T-cell reconstitution after alpha-beta-depleted transplantation in children. This clonotype has a count of ten or more. For TCRbeta, the library was prepared with unique molecular identifiers. A single record per CDR3 protein comes from TCRdb applying MiXCR to the PCR reads. The sample shows about 580,000 distinct CDR3 sequences, under 25% of them seen only once. The CDR3 runs 14 residues. Germline-derived CDR1 and CDR2 are DFQATT and SNEGSKA (reference sequence). With 0 bases removed from V and 8 bases from J, the gap between germline ends came to 14 bases.

The specimen was PBMCs, mostly from graft donor cells, collected 360 days after TCRalphabeta/CD19-depleted stem cell transplant. The TCR was taken from a boy younger than two who had a stem cell transplant for acute myeloid leukemia, so the T cells may come from the graft donor. The genes are TRBV20-1 and TRBJ2-1; a weak D match, TRBD1 (5 bases). The CDR3: CSARDPAGWDEQFF. The CDR3 bases are TGCAGTGCTAGAGATCCGGCAGGGTGGGATGAGCAGTTCTTC.